The 28 T cell receptor beta chains listed next were all sequenced from one sample in a study of OX40 agonist ivuxolimab in advanced cancers. This table comes from immunoSEQ multiplex PCR, and its TCRdb copy is limited to in-frame clones, with some not included. Of about 32,000 clones in the sample, roughly nine tenths were seen once. The specimen comprised CD4+ or CD8+ T cells sorted from blood, sampled in a trial of the OX40 agonist ivuxolimab. The receptors were sampled from an adult with an advanced solid tumor such as melanoma, head and neck, liver or kidney cancer.

The chain employs TRBV15 and TRBJ2-2; D remains ambiguous. Trimming removed 1 base from V and 5 bases from J, with 8 bases in between. The germline CDR1 and CDR2 sequences are LNHNV and YYDKDF (reference sequence). This CDR3 is 14 amino acids long. CDR3 DNA sequence: TGTGCCACCAGCAGAGCGGTGGGGACCGGGGAGCTGTTTTTT. Translated, it gives CATSRAVGTGELFF.

The V call is TRBV4-2, the J call TRBJ1-2; 8 nucleotides agree with TRBD1. V trimming: 2 bases; J trimming: 7 bases; junction bases outside the gene matches: 9. Germline V gives CDR1 LGHNA, CDR2 YNFKEQ. There are 15 residues in the CDR3. The CDR3 sequence: CASSQSQGARGGYTF. CDR3 in DNA: TGTGCCAGCAGCCAAAGTCAGGGGGCTCGGGGTGGCTACACCTTC.

The rearrangement joins TRBV7-3 to TRBJ2-3; 10 bases line up with TRBD1. J lost 4 bases, V lost 2 bases, and 6 bases had no gene match. The CDR3 contains 16 residues. Germline loops: CDR1 SGHTA, CDR2 FQGTGA. In DNA form, the CDR3 reads TGTGCCAGCAGCTTATCCGAGACAGGGGGCGCAGATACGCAGTATTTT. This sequence encodes CASSLSETGGADTQYF.

The sample holds one count of this clone. The J gene is TRBJ2-5, the V gene TRBV7-9, with D tentatively TRBD1 (5 bases). The CDR3 covers 12 residues. The V end was cut by 5 bases, the J end by 7 bases, with 11 bases between. Germline loops: CDR1 SEHNR, CDR2 FQNEAQ (reference sequence). The CDR3 is CASSPGLGTQYF. CDR3 nucleotide sequence: TGTGCCAGCAGCCCAGGGCTTGGGACCCAGTACTTC.

The chain couples TRBV7-8 to TRBJ2-3, with D hard to call. V was trimmed by 5 bases and J by 6 bases, leaving 6 bases between them. The V gene's germline CDR1 is SGHVS and CDR2 FQNEAQ. The CDR3 is 11 residues long. The CDR3 reads CASSPADTQYF. CDR3 sequence (DNA): TGTGCCAGCAGCCCGGCGGATACGCAGTATTTT.

Here the CDR3 DNA reads TGTGCCAGCAGTGTTAATGGGGTAGCGGAGACCTACGAGCAGTACTTC. Translation: CASSVNGVAETYEQYF. The chain combines TRBV6-1 with TRBJ2-7; a possible D gene is TRBD2 (6 bases). The CDR3 is made up of 16 amino acids. V shed 4 bases and J shed 2 bases, with 18 bases lying between them. Germline CDR1 reads MNHNS; CDR2 reads SASEGT.

The genes are TRBV19 and TRBJ1-2; D is undetermined. V lost 11 bases and J lost 3, with 19 bases in between. Germline V lookup: CDR1 LNHDA, CDR2 SQIVND (reference sequence). There are 14 residues in the CDR3. DNA for the CDR3: TGTGCCGCCAGAGACTGGACCGCGGACTATGGCTACACCTTC. Encoded protein: CAARDWTADYGYTF.

The rearrangement joins TRBV6-1 to TRBJ2-1; D is uncertain. Trimming removed 2 bases at V and 7 bases at J, with 12 bases between. The CDR3 is 14 residues long. The germline V gene has CDR1 MNHNS and CDR2 SASEGT. In DNA form, the CDR3 reads TGTGCCAGCAGTGAATATCTGGGCAGAAATGAGCAGTTCTTC. Encoded protein: CASSEYLGRNEQFF.

The chain combines TRBV9 with TRBJ2-7, with 9 positions matching TRBD1. The CDR3 is made up of 15 amino acids. V shed 0 bases and J 1 base; nucleotides not matched to a gene: 2. The germline V gene has CDR1 SGDLS and CDR2 YYNGEE. The CDR3 spells CASSVGDRESYEQYF. The CDR3 DNA follows: TGTGCCAGCAGCGTAGGGGACAGGGAATCCTACGAGCAGTACTTC.

The chain employs TRBV25-1 and TRBJ1-6, with a weak D call TRBD1 (5 bases). Trimming pared 4 bases from V and 0 bases from J, leaving 7 bases between. CDR1 MGHDK and CDR2 SYGVNS come from the germline V gene. This CDR3 is 15 amino acids long. The CDR3 DNA follows: TGTGCCAGCAGTGTCAGGGCCTCCTATAATTCACCCCTCCACTTT. Translating gives CASSVRASYNSPLHF.

The V and J genes are TRBV7-6 and TRBJ2-6; D assignment may be TRBD1 or TRBD2 (5 bases each). Between the trimmed V and J ends, which lost 3 bases and 0 bases, there was a span of 12 bases. The CDR3 spans 17 residues. Germline V CDR1 and CDR2: SGHVS, FNYEAQ. CDR3 amino acids: CASSLGTDRSGANVLTF. Here the CDR3 DNA reads TGTGCCAGCAGCTTGGGGACGGATCGCTCTGGGGCCAACGTCCTGACTTTC.

The CDR3 sequence is CATTPWSLATNEKLFF. CDR3 sequence (DNA): TGTGCCACCACCCCATGGAGCCTTGCAACTAATGAAAAACTGTTTTTT. This chain joins TRBV15 and TRBJ1-4; D ambiguous. Germline CDR1 is LNHNV and CDR2 is YYDKDF (reference sequence). The V gene lost 7 bases and the J gene lost 0 bases, with 15 bases spanning the gap. This CDR3 is 16 amino acids long. Complete variable domain (other parts from reference TRBV15 and TRBJ1-4): DAMVIQNPRYQVTQFGKPVTLSCSQTLNHNVMYWYQQKSSQAPKLLFHYYDKDFNNEADTPDNFQSRRPNTSFCFLDIRSPGLGDTAMYLCATTPWSLATNEKLFFGSGTQLSVL.

The V and J genes are TRBV21-1 and TRBJ1-5; the table assigns TRBD1, which was not confirmed against the DNA. TRBV21-1 is classified as a pseudogene. This CDR3 region has 17 residues. CDR3 loop: CASSKDRDKFGNQPQHF. CDR3 in DNA: TGTGCCAGCAGCAAAGACCGGGACAAGTTCGGCAATCAGCCCCAGCATTTT.

About this clone itself: A far bigger clonotype differs at one base, so this is likely a read error. This chain connects TRBV25-1 to TRBJ2-7, with 14 bases fitting TRBD2. In germline, CDR1 is MGHDK, CDR2 SYGVNS. The CDR3 covers 15 residues. The ends lost 6 bases at V and 7 bases at J; junction bases unmatched: 8. The CDR3 DNA follows: TGTGCCAGCAGCTTGGGACTAGCGGGGGCGGGGGAGCAGTACTTC. This codes for CASSLGLAGAGEQYF.

The rearrangement joins TRBV5-1 to TRBJ1-1, with D hard to call. V lost 0 bases and J 5 bases, leaving 14 bases between the germline ends. CDR1 and CDR2 from the germline V gene are SGHRS and YFSETQ. CDR3 length equals 15 residues. The CDR3 bases are TGCGCCAGCAGCTTGGGGTCGGGTCGGAGTACTGAAGCTTTCTTT. It yields the protein CASSLGSGRSTEAFF.

J is TRBJ2-7 and V is TRBV7-9, with 9 bases identical to TRBD1. Trimming cost V 5 bases and J 0 bases; bases outside gene matches: 5. CDR1 and CDR2 from the germline V gene are SEHNR and FQNEAQ (reference sequence). The CDR3 spans 15 residues. The DNA for the CDR3 is TGTGCCAGCAGCCCCGGACAGGGGACCTCCTACGAGCAGTACTTC. Residues: CASSPGQGTSYEQYF.

The chain links TRBV5-1 to TRBJ1-1; D not certain. Between the trimmed V and J ends, which lost 7 bases and 4 bases, there was a span of 11 bases. The CDR3 covers 12 residues. Germline V gene sequence: CDR1 SGHRS, CDR2 YFSETQ. The CDR3 nucleotides are TGCGCCAGCTCAACGTCGGGCACTGAAGCTTTCTTT. Its translation: CASSTSGTEAFF.

The chain recombines TRBV25-1 with TRBJ2-4; no clear D gene. CDR3 length: 13 amino acids. The V gene's germline CDR1 is MGHDK and CDR2 SYGVNS. Trimming shortened V by 7 bases and J by 3 bases, and 10 bases separated the two germline ends. Here the CDR3 DNA reads TGTGCCAGCACTCCGTGGGGCAAAAACATTCAGTACTTC. This translates into CASTPWGKNIQYF.

The rearrangement uses TRBV9 and TRBJ2-1; perhaps TRBD2 as D (5 bases). Germline CDR1 reads SGDLS; CDR2 reads YYNGEE. Deletions cut 4 bases from V and 2 bases from J, with 22 bases between. The CDR3 covers 18 residues. The CDR3 region is CASSPPAAAEWTYNEQFF. CDR3 DNA: TGTGCCAGCAGCCCGCCAGCGGCGGCCGAGTGGACCTACAATGAGCAGTTCTTC.

The chain has TRBV28 and TRBJ1-5, with D possibly TRBD1 on 6 matching bases. Germline values: CDR1 MDHEN, CDR2 SYDVKM. Trimming left V 6 bases short and J 0 bases short, with 12 bases between. The CDR3 extends over 15 amino acids. In DNA form, the CDR3 reads TGTGCCAGCAGATACTCAGGGGTTAGCAATCAGCCCCAGCATTTT. This sequence encodes CASRYSGVSNQPQHF.

This chain connects TRBV19 to TRBJ2-1; 7 nucleotides align to TRBD1. The CDR3 runs 12 residues. The junction had 6 bases not matched to a gene; V was cut back by 8 bases and J by 8 bases. Germline V gene lookup returns CDR1 LNHDA and CDR2 SQIVND (reference sequence). The CDR3 region has the DNA TGTGCCAGTGGGTACAGGGGCCATGAGCAGTTCTTC. Translation gives CASGYRGHEQFF.

This chain links TRBV9 with TRBJ2-3, with D possibly being TRBD1 or TRBD2 (5 bases each). This CDR3 contains 16 residues. The germline gives CDR1 SGDLS, CDR2 YYNGEE. Trimming took off 2 bases at V and 6 bases at J, with 19 bases between the two ends. This chain's CDR3 is CASSVGRGETVDTQYF. CDR3 in DNA: TGTGCCAGCAGCGTCGGTAGAGGGGAGACAGTTGATACGCAGTATTTT.

This chain connects TRBV6-1 to TRBJ2-7; D is unresolved. Trimming pared 3 bases from V and 2 bases from J, leaving 8 bases between. The germline gives CDR1 MNHNS, CDR2 SASEGT. The CDR3 spans 13 residues. CDR3: CASSEGGPYEQYF. CDR3 nucleotide sequence: TGTGCCAGCAGTGAGGGCGGACCCTACGAGCAGTACTTC.

The CDR3, as DNA: TGTGCCAGTAGTCCGGGAGGCTCCTACAATGAGCAGTTCTTC. Its translation: CASSPGGSYNEQFF. The J gene is TRBJ2-1, the V gene TRBV19; 7 nucleotides align to TRBD2. The ends lost 5 bases at V and 0 bases at J; junction bases unmatched: 1. The CDR3 consists of 14 residues. Germline V CDR1 and CDR2: LNHDA, SQIVND (reference sequence).

V gene TRBV5-1 combines with J gene TRBJ2-2, with TRBD2 matching 7 bases. V shed 6 bases, J shed 1 base, and the junction held 12 bases outside the gene matches. The CDR3 consists of 17 residues. Germline CDR1 and CDR2: SGHRS and YFSETQ. DNA for the CDR3: TGCGCCAGCAACGATGGCGGGAGTTGGTTGAACACCGGGGAGCTGTTTTTT. This codes for CASNDGGSWLNTGELFF. The complete variable domain, with remaining parts taken from reference TRBV5-1 and TRBJ2-2, reads KAGVTQTPRYLIKTRGQQVTLSCSPISGHRSVSWYQQTPGQGLQFLFEYFSETQRNKGNFPGRFSGRQFSNSRSEMNVSTLELGDSALYLCASNDGGSWLNTGELFFGEGSRLTVL.

The rearrangement links TRBV28 to TRBJ2-7, with D tentatively TRBD1 or TRBD2 (5 bases each). Germline V gene sequence: CDR1 MDHEN, CDR2 SYDVKM. V was clipped by 3 bases and J by 7 bases, with 13 bases between them. CDR3 length: 13 amino acids. CDR3 DNA sequence: TGTGCCAGCAGTTTTGAGAGGGGCTTTGAGCAGTACTTC. Amino acid sequence: CASSFERGFEQYF.

This clone was detected once. This sequence joins TRBV2 and TRBJ2-7, with 9 bases aligning to TRBD1. Germline-derived CDR1 and CDR2 are SNHLY and FYNNEI. Unmatched junction bases numbered 5, after V lost 9 bases and J lost 2 bases. The CDR3 is made up of 13 amino acids. The DNA of the CDR3 is TGTGCCAGTGGACAGGGGCTGACCTACGAGCAGTACTTC. Encoded protein: CASGQGLTYEQYF.

The chain has TRBV29-1 and TRBJ2-1, with 10 bases matching TRBD1. This CDR3 is built from 13 residues. Germline V gene sequence: CDR1 SQVTM, CDR2 ANQGSEA. The V segment lost 3 bases and the J segment 8 bases; nucleotides outside the gene matches: 4. CDR3 coding DNA: TGCAGCGTTGAGGTGGACAGGGGGTATGAGCAGTTCTTC. Protein sequence: CSVEVDRGYEQFF.